This T cell receptor beta chain was captured in a study of CD8+CD57+ T cells in acquired aplastic anemia. Study in general: Sorted CD4+ and CD8+ cells gave a mean 3.2 ug DNA, range 0.2 to 27.4 ug. The study's findings and limits: The study found no significant CD8+ Simpson's diversity difference between patients and controls.

This clonotype has more than one count but fewer than ten. Antigen unknown. CDR3 and TCR beta VDJ profiling relied on a genomic DNA template. TCRdb used MiXCR to reprocess the reads, holding one entry per CDR3 protein. The sample has roughly 250,000 distinct CDR3 sequences; around 43% are singletons. Germline-derived CDR1 and CDR2 are MGHDK and SYGVNS. The length of the CDR3 is 15 residues. V was clipped by 4 bases and J by 3 bases; unmatched bases: 7. An expansion of CD8+CD57+ cells by flow cytometry had been shown in patients chosen for sequencing. What was sequenced was sorted CD4+, CD8+, or CD8+CD57+ T cells (not recorded which) from PBMCs. This receptor was identified in a human donor with aplastic anemia. The rearrangement links TRBV25-1 to TRBJ1-1; TRBD1 aligns across 8 bases. CDR3 coding DNA: TGTGCCAGCAGTGGAAGGACAGGGTCCTACACTGAAGCTTTCTTT. Translation: CASSGRTGSYTEAFF.